In this sample, the clone carrying this TCR beta chain turned up a few times. Its antigen is undetermined. This sample stems from a study of CD8+ T cells in alopecia areata. Study-wide context: Treated patients were given 5 to 10 mg oral tofacitinib twice daily.

Sequencing relied on a cDNA template that was reverse transcribed from extracted RNA. Profiling relied on immunoSEQ multiplex PCR, and the TCRdb table lists in-frame clones only, not all of them. The data contain 150,000 to 200,000 clones, roughly 70% of them singletons. Alopecia areata patients provided lesional scalp punch biopsies and peripheral blood, both collected for the study. Germline values: CDR1 SGHDT, CDR2 YYEEEE. Trimming took 0 bases from V and 0 from J, leaving 8 bases between them. The CDR3 has 15 residues. Study findings and constraints: Clonality was higher in lesional than normal scalp, especially in alopecia totalis/universalis.

The source material was CD8+ T cells sorted from blood, sampled at week 0. The TCR was taken from a human donor with alopecia areata. The V gene is TRBV5-6, the J gene TRBJ2-3; a possible D gene is TRBD1 (6 bases). In nucleotides, the CDR3 is TGTGCCAGCAGCTTGGGGACAGCTAGCACAGATACGCAGTATTTT. Amino acids: CASSLGTASTDTQYF.